One sample yielded the 24 T cell receptor beta chains listed below, sequenced in a study of cytomegalovirus exposure and HLA in healthy donors. Data came from immunoSEQ multiplex PCR; TCRdb stores just in-frame clones and leaves some out. The sample includes some 170,000 clones, roughly 90% seen only once; the top ten take around 2.3%. Sequenced material: PBMCs. The receptors originated from a woman aged 18-29 years in good health and CMV-seronegative.

The V and J genes are TRBV7-2 and TRBJ1-2; 9 bases match TRBD1. The CDR3 length is 14 residues. V was pared by 6 bases and J by 8 bases, with 10 bases of the junction left unmatched. Germline V CDR1 and CDR2: SGHTA, FQGNSA. The CDR3 loop is CASSPTGGAGGYTF. In nucleotides, the CDR3 is TGTGCCAGCAGTCCTACAGGGGGCGCAGGCGGCTACACCTTC.

The chain joins TRBV5-1 to TRBJ2-2, with a possible D match to TRBD2 (6 bases). Germline loops: CDR1 SGHRS, CDR2 YFSETQ. The CDR3 sequence is 17 residues long. The V gene lost 4 bases and the J gene lost 1 base, with 17 bases spanning the gap. CDR3 in amino acids: CASSATGTLLNTGELFF. CDR3 nucleotides: TGCGCCAGCAGCGCGACCGGGACTCTACTGAACACCGGGGAGCTGTTTTTT.

The rearrangement links TRBV5-6 to TRBJ1-2; the match to TRBD1 covers 9 bases. Looked up from germline, CDR1 is SGHDT and CDR2 is YYEEEE. With V trimmed by 4 bases and J by 3 bases, 4 bases remained unmatched. This CDR3 spans 14 amino acids. The CDR3 bases are TGTGCCAGCAGCGCAGGACAGGGGCACTATGGCTACACCTTC. Protein product: CASSAGQGHYGYTF. The full variable domain, with the rest looked up from reference TRBV5-6 and TRBJ1-2, is DAGVTQSPTHLIKTRGQQVTLRCSPKSGHDTVSWYQQALGQGPQFIFQYYEEEERQRGNFPDRFSGHQFPNYSSELNVNALLLGDSALYLCASSAGQGHYGYTFGSGTRLTVV.

J is TRBJ2-5 and V is TRBV29-1; D uncertain. Germline loops: CDR1 SQVTM, CDR2 ANQGSEA. The CDR3 is 9 amino acids. The V and J ends lost 6 bases and 3 bases respectively, with 2 bases between them. The CDR3 spells CSVKETQYF. DNA of the CDR3: TGCAGCGTCAAAGAGACCCAGTACTTC.

The chain couples TRBV19 to TRBJ1-2; 8 bases align to TRBD1. With 6 bases clipped from V and 4 bases from J, the junction kept 10 bases outside the gene matches. This CDR3 comprises 15 residues. CDR1 and CDR2 from the germline V gene are LNHDA and SQIVND (reference sequence). The CDR3 DNA sequence: TGTGCCAGTAGGACAGGGGAAAGTATTGGCTATGGCTACACCTTC. Translated, it gives CASRTGESIGYGYTF.

This chain joins TRBV7-3 and TRBJ1-1; D is unclear. Germline CDR1 SGHTA, CDR2 FQGTGA. This CDR3 contains 14 residues. The germline V and J ends were trimmed by 0 bases and 0 bases, with 5 bases remaining between them. This chain's CDR3 is CASSLTHMNTEAFF. DNA of the CDR3: TGTGCCAGCAGCTTAACGCACATGAACACTGAAGCTTTCTTT.

The chain joins TRBV7-2 to TRBJ2-1; unclear D gene. Trimming pared 3 bases from V and 6 bases from J, leaving 9 bases between. This CDR3 has 13 residues. Germline V gene data show CDR1 as SGHTA and CDR2 as FQGNSA. CDR3 DNA sequence: TGTGCCAGCAGCTTTCGCAGAACCAATGAGCAGTTCTTC. Its protein product is CASSFRRTNEQFF.

The chain has TRBV7-2 and TRBJ1-5, with 7 positions matching TRBD1. In germline, CDR1 is SGHTA, CDR2 FQGNSA. This CDR3 has 15 residues. With V trimmed by 2 bases and J by 1 base, 2 bases remained unmatched. The CDR3 protein is CASSLNRGSNQPQHF. The CDR3 nucleotides are TGTGCCAGCAGCTTAAACAGGGGAAGCAATCAGCCCCAGCATTTT.

This clone was detected once. The rearrangement uses TRBV29-1 and TRBJ2-2; TRBD1 aligns across 8 bases. Germline CDR1 and CDR2: SQVTM and ANQGSEA. V shed 7 bases and J 6 bases; nucleotides not matched to a gene: 13. CDR3 length: 15 residues. The CDR3 reads CSGRQGAQNAGELFF. The CDR3 nucleotides are TGCAGCGGCAGGCAGGGGGCGCAGAATGCCGGGGAGCTGTTTTTT.

The rearrangement links TRBV5-1 to TRBJ2-3; TRBD2 matches at 8 bases. In germline, CDR1 is SGHRS, CDR2 YFSETQ. This CDR3 has 17 amino acids. J lost 0 bases, V lost 1 base, and 7 bases had no gene match. CDR3 DNA: TGCGCCAGCAGCTTGTTTAGCGGGATGGCTAGCACAGATACGCAGTATTTT. Translation: CASSLFSGMASTDTQYF.

The rearrangement joins TRBV2 to TRBJ1-2; weak D call: TRBD1 (6 bases). Trimming cost V 1 base and J 4 bases, with 13 bases left between them. This CDR3 has 15 amino acids. The germline gives CDR1 SNHLY, CDR2 FYNNEI. The CDR3 is CASSEGGRGLYGYTF. The DNA of the CDR3 is TGTGCCAGCAGTGAAGGGGGCAGGGGCCTCTATGGCTACACCTTC.

The genes are TRBV2 and TRBJ1-3; D gene uncertain. The CDR3 loop spans 14 amino acids. Germline V gene lookup returns CDR1 SNHLY and CDR2 FYNNEI. The germline V and J ends were trimmed by 7 bases and 0 bases, with 10 bases remaining between them. DNA for the CDR3: TGTGCCAGCAAGGTGGGGAGCTCTGGAAACACCATATATTTT. Translated, it gives CASKVGSSGNTIYF.

The chain has TRBV10-2 and TRBJ2-7, with 10 positions matching TRBD2. This CDR3 is built from 14 residues. The germline V gene has CDR1 WSHSY and CDR2 SAAADI. With V trimmed by 7 bases and J by 0 bases, 3 bases remained unmatched. The CDR3 DNA is TGCGCCAGCACCGGACTAGCGGACTCCTACGAGCAGTACTTC. The encoded protein is CASTGLADSYEQYF.

The J gene is TRBJ1-2, the V gene TRBV2; possibly TRBD1 for D (5 bases). The CDR3 has 16 residues. Germline V gene data show CDR1 as SNHLY and CDR2 as FYNNEI. V gave up 7 bases and J gave up 8 bases, with 26 bases separating them. The CDR3 nucleotides are TGTGCCAGCACCGCCCAACGACGCGACAGTTTAGGAGGCTACACCTTC. It yields the protein CASTAQRRDSLGGYTF.

The chain joins TRBV6-5 to TRBJ1-5; D unresolved. Looked up from germline, CDR1 is MNHEY and CDR2 is SVGAGI. Trimming removed 5 bases from V and 7 bases from J, with 12 bases in between. This CDR3 contains 13 residues. CDR3 protein: CASSVGGGQPQHF. CDR3 nucleotide sequence: TGTGCCAGCAGTGTAGGTGGAGGGCAGCCCCAGCATTTT.

The chain carries TRBV5-1 and TRBJ1-1; D perhaps matches TRBD1 (6 bases). Trimming shortened V by 4 bases and J by 1 base, and 11 bases separated the two germline ends. From germline, CDR1 is SGHRS and CDR2 YFSETQ. CDR3 length: 14 residues. The CDR3 is CASSAWTANTEAFF. The DNA for the CDR3 is TGCGCCAGCAGCGCCTGGACAGCGAACACTGAAGCTTTCTTT.

The chain recombines TRBV7-2 with TRBJ2-5; no firm D call. The germline V gene has CDR1 SGHTA and CDR2 FQGNSA. This CDR3 has 12 residues. V shed 2 bases and J shed 7 bases, with 8 bases lying between them. The CDR3 is CASSLNSRTQYF. As DNA, the CDR3 is TGTGCCAGCAGCTTAAATTCGAGGACCCAGTACTTC.

The chain uses TRBV4-1 and TRBJ2-7, with D perhaps TRBD1 (5 bases). CDR1 is MGHRA and CDR2 is YSYEKL in the germline V gene. This CDR3 has 14 amino acids. V was clipped by 4 bases and J by 3 bases, with 13 bases between them. CDR3 coding DNA: TGCGCCAGCAGCCCTATGGGGCTAGGCTACGAGCAGTACTTC. Translation gives CASSPMGLGYEQYF.

The genes are TRBV4-1 and TRBJ2-1; TRBD2 matches at 9 bases. Per germline, CDR1 MGHRA and CDR2 YSYEKL. Unmatched junction bases numbered 4, after V lost 4 bases and J lost 0 bases. This CDR3 comprises 16 residues. CDR3 in amino acids: CASSPAGGLSYNEQFF. The CDR3, as DNA: TGCGCCAGCAGCCCGGCGGGGGGGCTCTCCTACAATGAGCAGTTCTTC.

This clone was seen a handful of times. V is TRBV9 and J is TRBJ2-7, with 7 bases aligning to TRBD2. Germline V CDR1 and CDR2: SGDLS, YYNGEE. Germline trimming cut 2 bases from V and 5 bases from J; bases unmatched to any gene: 7. This CDR3 spans 14 amino acids. The CDR3: CASSVDGRSHEQYF. DNA of the CDR3: TGTGCCAGCAGCGTGGACGGGAGGAGCCACGAGCAGTACTTC.

J is TRBJ2-3 and V is TRBV5-6; D may be TRBD1 (6 bases). The CDR3 is 17 amino acids. Trimming took off 0 bases at V and 3 bases at J, with 17 bases between the two ends. Germline V gene data show CDR1 as SGHDT and CDR2 as YYEEEE. The CDR3 coding sequence is TGTGCCAGCAGCTTGGTAGCCCCTGGACAGAGAACAGATACGCAGTATTTT. Its translation: CASSLVAPGQRTDTQYF.

The rearrangement joins TRBV2 to TRBJ2-7; weak D call: TRBD2 (6 bases). CDR1 and CDR2 (germline): SNHLY, FYNNEI. CDR3 length equals 16 residues. The germline V and J ends were trimmed by 4 bases and 0 bases, with 16 bases remaining between them. CDR3 sequence (DNA): TGTGCCAGCAGTGCCCGGAGGGTAGCGGACTCCTACGAGCAGTACTTC. Its protein product is CASSARRVADSYEQYF.

The chain links TRBV6-5 to TRBJ1-1; 7 nucleotides match TRBD1. V lost 6 bases and J lost 5; bases outside the gene matches: 9. CDR3 length equals 14 residues. Germline CDR1 is MNHEY and CDR2 is SVGAGI. The CDR3 nucleotides are TGTGCCAGCAGGGGAAGACAGGGAGGAACTGAAGCTTTCTTT. This gives the protein CASRGRQGGTEAFF.

A note on this clone: The same CDR3 also results from other DNA sequences found in this sample. This chain uses TRBV2 with TRBJ2-2; the match to TRBD1 covers 8 bases. This CDR3 has 13 amino acids. V shed 6 bases and J 3 bases; nucleotides not matched to a gene: 0. Looked up from germline, CDR1 is SNHLY and CDR2 is FYNNEI. CDR3 region: CASRDRDTGELFF. CDR3 DNA sequence: TGTGCCAGCAGGGACAGGGACACCGGGGAGCTGTTTTTT.